What follows are 10 T cell receptor beta chains derived from one specimen sequenced in a study of blood T cell repertoires in COVID-19. Sequenced by immunoSEQ multiplex PCR; TCRdb stores in-frame clones only, minus some. Of fewer than 100,000 clones in the sample, 70% to 85% are singletons; the top ten hold approximately 20%. The sequencing sample was made of peripheral blood. All receptors derive from a woman aged 45 to 65 with acute or convalescent COVID-19.

The chain carries TRBV2 and TRBJ2-5; 9 nucleotides line up with TRBD1. Germline V lookup: CDR1 SNHLY, CDR2 FYNNEI. This CDR3 has 15 residues. V shed 6 bases, J shed 0 bases, and the junction held 5 bases outside the gene matches. CDR3 protein: CASSGDRAYQETQYF. The CDR3 nucleotides are TGTGCCAGCAGCGGGGACAGGGCATACCAAGAGACCCAGTACTTC.

J is TRBJ2-7 and V is TRBV27, with TRBD1 matching over 9 bases. The germline gives CDR1 MNHEY, CDR2 SMNVEV (reference sequence). Trimming removed 3 bases from V and 3 bases from J; junction bases left unmatched: 12. The CDR3 is 17 residues long. The CDR3 region is CASSFEGQGIGIYEQYF. In nucleotides, the CDR3 is TGTGCCAGCAGTTTTGAGGGACAGGGAATCGGAATCTACGAGCAGTACTTC.

J is TRBJ1-3 and V is TRBV30; 8 bases map to TRBD1. Germline lookup yields CDR1 GTSNPN and CDR2 SVGIG (reference sequence). V shed 3 bases and J 0 bases; nucleotides not matched to a gene: 4. The CDR3 has 15 amino acids. The CDR3 region has the DNA TGTGCCTGGAGCCCCGACAGGGGCTCTGGAAACACCATATATTTT. It translates to CAWSPDRGSGNTIYF.

The chain uses TRBV6-6 and TRBJ2-1; no reliable D call. The CDR3 has 13 residues. Germline lookup yields CDR1 MNHNY and CDR2 SVGAGI (reference sequence). Trimming left V 0 bases short and J 11 bases short, with 11 bases between. CDR3 sequence reads: CASSYSVSGKQFF. The CDR3 nucleotides read TGTGCCAGCAGTTACTCGGTCTCAGGAAAGCAGTTCTTC.

A single count supports this clone. The chain combines TRBV10-3 with TRBJ2-1; TRBD1 aligns across 8 bases. Trimming took 2 bases from V and 2 from J; bases not matched to a gene: 2. Germline loops: CDR1 ENHRY, CDR2 SYGVKD. This CDR3 spans 15 amino acids. CDR3 region: CAISEEGQAYNEQFF. The CDR3 nucleotides read TGTGCCATCAGTGAGGAGGGACAGGCCTACAATGAGCAGTTCTTC.

The genes are TRBV30 and TRBJ2-7; D remains unclear. V gave up 1 base and J gave up 7 bases, with 11 bases separating them. CDR3 length equals 12 residues. From germline, CDR1 is GTSNPN and CDR2 SVGIG (reference sequence). The DNA for the CDR3 is TGTGCCTGGAGTGCACAGACCAAGGAGCAGTACTTC. It specifies CAWSAQTKEQYF.

This chain connects TRBV6-2 or TRBV6-3 to TRBJ2-1; no definite D call. V dropped 0 bases and J dropped 9 bases, with 9 bases sitting between them. Looked up from germline, CDR1 is MNHEY and CDR2 is SVGEGT. This CDR3 contains 13 residues. Here the CDR3 DNA reads TGTGCCAGCAGTTACTCGGCTCCAATTGAGCAGTTCTTC. This encodes CASSYSAPIEQFF.

This clone was found once. This chain joins TRBV2 and TRBJ1-5; maybe TRBD1 (6 bases). Trimming took off 7 bases at V and 4 bases at J, with 17 bases between the two ends. This CDR3 comprises 15 residues. Germline V lookup: CDR1 SNHLY, CDR2 FYNNEI. This chain's CDR3 is CASTLQQGGNQPQHF. As DNA, the CDR3 is TGTGCCAGCACCCTACAACAGGGTGGAAATCAGCCCCAGCATTTT.

This clone appeared a single time. The chain couples TRBV15 to TRBJ1-3, with D possibly matching TRBD1 (5 bases). Trimming took 1 base from V and 2 from J, leaving 12 bases between them. Germline values: CDR1 LNHNV, CDR2 YYDKDF (reference sequence). CDR3 length: 16 amino acids. The CDR3 DNA is TGTGCCACCAGCAGAGTGGGCAGGGCAGCTGGAAACACCATATATTTT. This codes for CATSRVGRAAGNTIYF.

This chain connects TRBV7-6 to TRBJ2-5; TRBD2 agrees at 7 bases. The CDR3 has 13 amino acids. The V gene's germline CDR1 is SGHVS and CDR2 FNYEAQ. The ends lost 4 bases at V and 5 bases at J; junction bases unmatched: 4. CDR3 in amino acids: CASSSGLVETQYF. CDR3 DNA: TGTGCCAGCAGCTCCGGACTAGTGGAGACCCAGTACTTC.